The TCR beta chain under discussion was sequenced for a study of control samples from healthy donors and cancer patients. Losses at the gene ends were 4 bases for V and 4 bases for J; bases not matched to a gene: 5. The CDR3 is 16 amino acids. Per the germline V gene, CDR1 is LGHDT and CDR2 is YNNKEL (reference sequence). Here immunoSEQ multiplex PCR was the method, and the copy in TCRdb shows in-frame clones only, minus some. The profile shows 150,000 or so clones, more than 80% of them singletons. Sequenced: blood. The chain is built from TRBV3-1 (or the pseudogene TRBV3-2) and TRBJ2-2, with TRBD2 identical over 11 bases. This TCR was sampled from a middle-aged man in good health. CDR3 nucleotides: TGTGCCAGCAGCCTTTTCGGGACTAGCGGCACCGGGGAGCTGTTTTTT. Its translation is CASSLFGTSGTGELFF.